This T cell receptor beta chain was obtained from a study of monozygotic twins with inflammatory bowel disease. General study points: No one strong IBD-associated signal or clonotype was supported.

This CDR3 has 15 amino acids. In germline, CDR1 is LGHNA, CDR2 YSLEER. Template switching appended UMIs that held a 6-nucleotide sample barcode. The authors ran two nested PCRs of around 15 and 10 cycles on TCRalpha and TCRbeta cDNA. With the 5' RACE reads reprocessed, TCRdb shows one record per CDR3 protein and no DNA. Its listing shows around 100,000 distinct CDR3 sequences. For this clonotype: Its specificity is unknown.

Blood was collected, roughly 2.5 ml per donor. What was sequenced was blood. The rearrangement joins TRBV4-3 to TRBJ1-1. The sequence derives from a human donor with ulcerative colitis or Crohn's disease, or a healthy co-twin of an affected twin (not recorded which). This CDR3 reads CASSQDDNMNTEAFF.